Only a few counts were recorded for the clone carrying this T cell receptor beta chain. The data stem from a study of T cells after yellow fever vaccination. Production of TCR cDNA was by 5'RACE template switching, which also added a universal primer site and UMIs. MiXCR, run by TCRdb on the 5' RACE reads, gives a single entry per CDR3 protein. The sample includes around 320,000 distinct CDR3 sequences, around 8.6% of them seen just once. Source: CD4+ T cells sorted from PBMCs, taken 5 days after the yellow fever booster vaccination. The clonotype originates from a young man who received the YFV17D yellow fever vaccine.

CDR3 residues: CASSFFGTGNLGEQYF. The CDR3 region has the DNA TGCGCCAGCAGCTTTTTCGGGACAGGGAATTTGGGCGAGCAGTACTTC. The V and J genes are TRBV5-1 and TRBJ2-7; 9 positions agree with TRBD1. Germline V gene data show CDR1 as SGHRS and CDR2 as YFSETQ. The CDR3 totals 16 residues. Germline trimming cut 2 bases from V and 6 bases from J; bases unmatched to any gene: 12.